What follows are 21 T cell receptor beta chains derived from one specimen sequenced in a study of lung T cells in sarcoidosis with Löfgren's syndrome. One entry per CDR3 protein, called by TCRdb with MiXCR from the reads. Among some 65,000 distinct CDR3 sequences listed, about 20% were seen once. Sequenced: CD4+ T cells from PBMCs. These receptors came from a human donor with sarcoidosis (Löfgren's syndrome or another form), or a control subject (not recorded which).

This clonotype was detected only a few times. This sequence joins TRBV6-6 and TRBJ2-7, with 7 bases fitting TRBD2. The CDR3 is made up of 16 amino acids. Germline V gene data show CDR1 as MNHNY and CDR2 as SVGAGI (reference sequence). The junction had 10 bases not matched to a gene; V was cut back by 0 bases and J by 5 bases. The DNA for the CDR3 is TGTGCCAGCAGTTACTCCTCGATGGCGGGGGTCCACGAGCAGTACGTC. Encoded protein: CASSYSSMAGVHEQYV.

This clonotype was counted at least ten times. The CDR3 protein is CASSSGTYGYTF. CDR3 nucleotides: TGTGCCAGCAGTTCAGGGACCTATGGCTACACCTTC. The chain joins TRBV28 to TRBJ1-2; the D gene is possibly TRBD1 (5 bases). The germline V gene has CDR1 MDHEN and CDR2 SYDVKM. The V end was cut by 4 bases, the J end by 4 bases, with 7 bases between. This CDR3 comprises 12 residues.

The chain is built from TRBV11-2 and TRBJ1-3; TRBD1 matches at 8 bases. Germline CDR1 and CDR2: SGHAT and FQNNGV. CDR3 length: 16 amino acids. J was trimmed by 7 bases and V by 4 bases; bases with no gene match: 12. The CDR3 nucleotides read TGTGCCAGCAGCTCCGGGACAGGTGATTGGAGGAACACCATATATTTT. It is translated as CASSSGTGDWRNTIYF.

The V and J genes are TRBV24-1 and TRBJ2-6; D is uncertain. Germline V CDR1 and CDR2: KGHDR, SFDVKD. Trimming took 0 bases from V and 0 from J, leaving 8 bases between them. The CDR3 has 17 residues. The CDR3 DNA reads TGTGCCACCAGTGATTTGCCCCAAAGCTCTGGGGCCAACGTCCTGACTTTC. Its translation is CATSDLPQSSGANVLTF.

This clonotype was recorded many times. The chain uses TRBV6-1 and TRBJ2-2; possible D gene TRBD1, 5 bases. CDR3 length equals 15 residues. Per germline, CDR1 MNHNS and CDR2 SASEGT. V was clipped by 5 bases and J by 1 base, with 11 bases between them. Here the CDR3 reads CASSPRVKNTGELFF. The CDR3, as DNA: TGTGCCAGCAGTCCCAGGGTTAAGAACACCGGGGAGCTGTTTTTT.

This clonotype was observed at least ten times. The chain couples TRBV20-1 to TRBJ2-5; the D gene is possibly TRBD2 (6 bases). The V end was cut by 5 bases, the J end by 2 bases, with 15 bases between. Germline V gives CDR1 DFQATT, CDR2 SNEGSKA (reference sequence). The CDR3 loop spans 14 amino acids. For the CDR3, the DNA is TGCAGTGCTCCCCGGGACTGGATACAAGAGACCCAGTACTTC. This encodes CSAPRDWIQETQYF.

Turning to this clonotype: It may be a read error: a sequence one base away is much more abundant. This chain links TRBV20-1 with TRBJ1-5; 7 nucleotides line up with TRBD1. Germline CDR1 and CDR2: DFQATT and SNEGSKA (reference sequence). This CDR3 contains 16 residues. CDR3 in amino acids: CSARRSGTEGHQSQHF. The DNA for the CDR3 is TGCAGTGCTAGACGCTCCGGGACAGAAGGCCATCAGTCCCAGCATTTT.

This clonotype was detected many times. The CDR3 is CASKGDRLGPGYTF. The CDR3 nucleotides read TGTGCCAGCAAGGGGGACAGGCTTGGGCCTGGCTACACCTTC. V gene TRBV2 combines with J gene TRBJ1-2, with 8 bases that match TRBD1. This CDR3 contains 14 residues. Germline CDR1 is SNHLY and CDR2 is FYNNEI. Germline trimming cut 7 bases from V and 7 bases from J; bases unmatched to any gene: 11.

This rearrangement joins TRBV4-1 to TRBJ1-4; D may be TRBD1 (5 bases). There are 14 residues in the CDR3. Trimming left V 4 bases short and J 8 bases short, with 14 bases between. CDR1 and CDR2 from the germline V gene are MGHRA and YSYEKL. The CDR3 DNA reads as TGCGCCAGCAGCCCCCGGGACCCGGGGGAAAAACTGTTTTTT. It specifies CASSPRDPGEKLFF.

The V call is TRBV7-9, the J call TRBJ1-1; D is possibly TRBD1 (5 bases). This CDR3 comprises 16 residues. Deletions cut 1 base from V and 3 bases from J, with 15 bases between. CDR1 is SEHNR, CDR2 FQNEAQ, per germline (reference sequence). CDR3 residues: CASSLVGAAGDTEAFF. CDR3 nucleotides: TGTGCCAGCAGCTTAGTTGGGGCAGCTGGGGACACTGAAGCTTTCTTT.

In this sample, this clonotype turned up many times. The chain employs TRBV28 and TRBJ2-4; possible D gene TRBD1, 6 bases. The CDR3 sequence is 15 residues long. V gave up 5 bases and J gave up 2 bases, with 13 bases separating them. Germline CDR1 is MDHEN and CDR2 is SYDVKM. CDR3 in DNA: TGTGCCAGCAGTCGAGGGCAGGGGCCCAAAAACATTCAGTACTTC. Encoded protein: CASSRGQGPKNIQYF. The full variable domain, completed using reference TRBV28 and TRBJ2-4, is DVKVTQSSRYLVKRTGEKVFLECVQDMDHENMFWYRQDPGLGLRLIYFSYDVKMKEKGDIPEGYSVSREKKERFSLILESASTNQTSMYLCASSRGQGPKNIQYFGAGTRLSVL.

The table lists this clonotype with many counts. V gene TRBV28 combines with J gene TRBJ2-1; 10 bases fit TRBD2. The V gene end was trimmed by 5 bases and the J gene end by 7 bases; junction bases not matched to a gene: 8. The germline CDR1 and CDR2 sequences are MDHEN and SYDVKM. The CDR3 has 15 amino acids. This CDR3 is CASSPPSGRSNEQFF. The CDR3 nucleotides are TGTGCCAGCAGTCCCCCTAGCGGGAGATCTAATGAGCAGTTCTTC. Using reference TRBV28 and TRBJ2-1 for the parts outside the CDR3, the full variable domain is DVKVTQSSRYLVKRTGEKVFLECVQDMDHENMFWYRQDPGLGLRLIYFSYDVKMKEKGDIPEGYSVSREKKERFSLILESASTNQTSMYLCASSPPSGRSNEQFFGPGTRLTVL.

This clonotype was counted at least ten times. This chain joins TRBV7-2 and TRBJ2-1; 7 nucleotides agree with TRBD1. Germline CDR1 SGHTA, CDR2 FQGNSA. The CDR3 is 16 residues long. V trimming: 1 base; J trimming: 1 base; junction bases outside the gene matches: 4. The CDR3 here is CASSLVSGQSYNEQFF. The DNA of the CDR3 is TGTGCCAGCAGCTTAGTATCGGGACAGTCCTACAATGAGCAGTTCTTC.

At least ten counts were recorded for this clonotype. The rearrangement joins TRBV6-1 to TRBJ2-1; D remains unclear. CDR1 and CDR2 (germline): MNHNS, SASEGT. Trimming took off 6 bases at V and 7 bases at J, with 13 bases between the two ends. CDR3 length: 13 amino acids. The CDR3 sequence: CASSRRADNEQFF. CDR3 nucleotide sequence: TGTGCCAGCAGCCGACGGGCGGATAATGAGCAGTTCTTC.

A few counts support this clonotype. V is TRBV5-4 and J is TRBJ1-3; D remains unclear. This CDR3 is 18 amino acids long. Germline V CDR1 and CDR2: SGHNT, YYREEE (reference sequence). V lost 1 base and J 0 bases, leaving 17 bases between the germline ends. Here the CDR3 reads CASSLLPTRRTSGNTIYF. CDR3 nucleotide sequence: TGTGCCAGCAGCTTGTTGCCCACCAGACGGACCTCTGGAAACACCATATATTTT.

The V call is TRBV2, the J call TRBJ1-5; D unresolved. Trimming left V 2 bases short and J 3 bases short, with 8 bases between. This CDR3 has 14 residues. CDR1 and CDR2 from the germline V gene are SNHLY and FYNNEI. CDR3 in amino acids: CASSETAYNQPQHF. CDR3 coding DNA: TGTGCCAGCAGTGAAACAGCTTACAATCAGCCCCAGCATTTT.

The chain links TRBV5-4 to TRBJ1-2, with 7 positions matching TRBD1. J lost 2 bases, V lost 0 bases, and 1 base had no gene match. Germline values: CDR1 SGHNT, CDR2 YYREEE (reference sequence). CDR3 length: 14 residues. CDR3 in amino acids: CASSLEGGNYGYTF. CDR3 nucleotide sequence: TGTGCCAGCAGCTTGGAAGGGGGCAACTATGGCTACACCTTC.

The chain links TRBV13 to TRBJ2-1; 8 bases match TRBD2. V shed 4 bases, J shed 12 bases, and the junction held 14 bases outside the gene matches. The CDR3 extends over 15 amino acids. Germline CDR1 and CDR2: PRHDT and FYEKMQ (reference sequence). CDR3 nucleotide sequence: TGTGCCAGCAGCTCACGGGGGGGGCTCCCCAATAGGCAGTTCTTC. Translated: CASSSRGGLPNRQFF. The full variable domain, in which reference TRBV13 and TRBJ2-1 provide the parts outside the CDR3, is AAGVIQSPRHLIKEKRETATLKCYPIPRHDTVYWYQQGPGQDPQFLISFYEKMQSDKGSIPDRFSAQQFSDYHSELNMSSLELGDSALYFCASSSRGGLPNRQFFGPGTRLTVL.

With respect to this clonotype: A read error may explain this, as a much larger clone is one base away. The chain has TRBV7-2 and TRBJ1-1; 9 bases are shared with TRBD1. This CDR3 has 12 residues. Looked up from germline, CDR1 is SGHTA and CDR2 is FQGNSA. This CDR3 reads CAGSWDRERAFF. The CDR3 bases are TGTGCCGGCAGCTGGGACAGGGAAAGGGCTTTCTTT.

This clonotype is a singleton in its sample. A clone one base away is much larger, so this may be a read error. V gene TRBV6-1 combines with J gene TRBJ1-1; D remains ambiguous. Looked up from germline, CDR1 is MNHNS and CDR2 is SASEGT. CDR3 length: 13 residues. Trimming took 6 bases from V and 9 from J, leaving 17 bases between them. The CDR3 DNA follows: TGTGCCAGCAGCCCGTCGTTTCTTTCTAAAGCTTTCTTT. Translated, it gives CASSPSFLSKAFF.

This clonotype has just a few counts. The genes are TRBV4-1 and TRBJ1-5; D gene ambiguous. The length of the CDR3 is 14 residues. Trimming cost V 1 base and J 9 bases, with 13 bases left between them. From germline, CDR1 is MGHRA and CDR2 YSYEKL. CDR3 residues: CASSQGPWGGPQHF. CDR3 coding DNA: TGCGCCAGCAGCCAAGGACCGTGGGGTGGGCCCCAGCATTTT.